The 18 T cell receptor beta chains presented below share a single source sample, sequenced in a study of regulatory T cells in long-lasting Graves disease. This sample's time point: persistent/refractory GD, antithyroid drugs over 5 years with positive TRAb. After RNA was extracted from PBMCs, the TCR library was made from it. TCR beta libraries were built with iRepertoire HTBI primers and Arm-PCR of CDR3 regions. MiXCR, applied by TCRdb to the multiplex PCR reads, yields one record per CDR3 protein. In the table there are approximately 350,000 distinct CDR3 sequences, 20% to 25% of which are singletons. Sequences were derived from peripheral blood mononuclear cells (PBMCs), sampled when the disease was refractory, from a patient treated with antithyroid drugs. The receptors originated from a middle-aged woman with Graves disease.

In this sample, this clonotype turned up a few times. The chain has TRBV7-3 and TRBJ2-2; 8 bases map to TRBD2. V shed 4 bases and J 3 bases; nucleotides not matched to a gene: 4. The CDR3 has 15 residues. The germline V gene has CDR1 SGHTA and CDR2 FQGTGA. The chain's CDR3 is CASSSTSGYTGELFF. The CDR3 nucleotides read TGTGCCAGCAGCTCCACTAGCGGATACACCGGGGAGCTGTTTTTT.

This clonotype was detected many times. The chain links TRBV20-1 to TRBJ2-2, with TRBD2 identical over 13 bases. Trimming took 5 bases from V and 1 from J; bases not matched to a gene: 4. The CDR3 is 16 amino acids. Per germline, CDR1 DFQATT and CDR2 SNEGSKA (reference sequence). The CDR3 is CSARGLAGWNTGELFF. CDR3 in DNA: TGCAGTGCTCGGGGACTAGCGGGATGGAACACCGGGGAGCTGTTTTTT.

This clonotype has ten or more counts. V and J are TRBV5-5 and TRBJ1-5; TRBD1 aligns across 7 bases. This CDR3 has 14 amino acids. Germline trimming cut 2 bases from V and 6 bases from J; bases unmatched to any gene: 5. Germline V gives CDR1 SGHKS, CDR2 YYEKEE (reference sequence). The CDR3 DNA is TGTGCCAGCAGCTTCGCGACAGGGTCTCAGCCCCAGCATTTT. Its translation: CASSFATGSQPQHF.

The chain joins TRBV5-1 to TRBJ2-7; D is unresolved. The CDR3 extends over 14 amino acids. From germline, CDR1 is SGHRS and CDR2 YFSETQ. Trimming shortened V by 4 bases and J by 0 bases, and 11 bases separated the two germline ends. The CDR3 reads CASSPLTGSYEQYF. CDR3 sequence (DNA): TGCGCCAGCAGCCCCCTTACGGGCTCCTACGAGCAGTACTTC.

This clonotype was found many times. J is TRBJ2-7 and V is TRBV28; TRBD1 matches at 8 bases. Germline CDR1 reads MDHEN; CDR2 reads SYDVKM. This CDR3 is 15 amino acids long. With 8 bases clipped from V and 7 bases from J, the junction kept 16 bases outside the gene matches. The CDR3 DNA sequence: TGTGCCAGCTCCCGCCCGAGGCAGGGGGCGGGTGAGCAGTACTTC. It translates to CASSRPRQGAGEQYF.

The CDR3 here is CASSDRLAGGGELFF. The CDR3 region has the DNA TGTGCCAGCAGTGATCGGCTAGCGGGAGGCGGGGAGCTGTTTTTT. The chain links TRBV3-1 to TRBJ2-2, with 11 positions matching TRBD2. After removal of 6 bases from V and 7 bases from J, the junction contained 7 bases not matched to a gene. CDR1 and CDR2 from the germline V gene are LGHDT and YNNKEL (reference sequence). This CDR3 spans 15 amino acids. Full variable domain (missing parts from reference TRBV3-1 and TRBJ2-2): DTAVSQTPKYLVTQMGNDKSIKCEQNLGHDTMYWYKQDSKKFLKIMFSYNNKELIINETVPNRFSPKSPDKAHLNLHINSLELGDSAVYFCASSDRLAGGGELFFGEGSRLTVL.

This clonotype was seen a handful of times. The chain uses TRBV6-9 and TRBJ2-5; D might be TRBD1 (6 bases). The ends were cut back, 1 base at V and 5 bases at J, with 11 bases in the middle. There are 14 residues in the CDR3. Germline CDR1 reads MNHGY; CDR2 reads SVAAGI. The DNA of the CDR3 is TGTGCCAGCAGTTATTTAGGGGGAGATGAGACCCAGTACTTC. Its translation: CASSYLGGDETQYF.

The chain employs TRBV4-2 and TRBJ1-1, with D maybe TRBD1 (6 bases). The CDR3 extends over 13 amino acids. V gave up 5 bases and J gave up 9 bases, with 16 bases separating them. The germline CDR1 and CDR2 sequences are LGHNA and YNFKEQ. CDR3: CASSLSDSGKAFF. CDR3 DNA: TGTGCCAGCAGCTTATCGGACAGCGGGAAAGCTTTCTTT.

The sample holds a few counts of this clonotype. The chain carries TRBV5-1 and TRBJ2-7; TRBD1 aligns across 10 bases. Germline V CDR1 and CDR2: SGHRS, YFSETQ. Unmatched junction bases numbered 7, after V lost 4 bases and J lost 0 bases. This CDR3 is 16 amino acids long. The CDR3 spells CASSAGQGKSSYEQYF. The CDR3 DNA reads as TGCGCCAGCAGCGCGGGACAGGGGAAGAGCTCCTACGAGCAGTACTTC.

Concerning this clonotype: A much larger clonotype is one base distant, so this may be a read error. The V call is TRBV24-1, the J call TRBJ1-5; D gene unclear. Per the germline V gene, CDR1 is KGHDR and CDR2 is SFDVKD. The CDR3 is 13 residues long. CDR3 loop: CATSEQASFPPHF. The CDR3 coding sequence is TGTGCCACCAGTGAACAAGCCAGTTTTCCCCCGCATTTT.

This chain joins TRBV10-1 and TRBJ2-5, with 8 bases lining up with TRBD2. Germline CDR1 reads WNHNN; CDR2 reads SYGVQD (reference sequence). The CDR3 consists of 13 residues. V dropped 0 bases and J dropped 11; count of bases not matched to a gene: 5. The CDR3 coding sequence is TGCGCCAGCAGTGAGTCAATACTAGCGGCGCAGTACTTC. Translation gives CASSESILAAQYF.

This clonotype was counted ten times or more. The chain combines TRBV12-3 or TRBV12-4 with TRBJ1-6; no clear D. V was pared by 3 bases and J by 7 bases, with 7 bases between. The CDR3 sequence is 13 residues long. In DNA, the CDR3 is TGTGCCAGCAGTTTTCAGCTCAATTCACCCCTCCACTTT. Amino acid sequence: CASSFQLNSPLHF.

This clonotype occurred many times. The rearrangement uses TRBV11-2 and TRBJ2-7, with D unclear. The CDR3 length is 16 residues. The V end lost 5 bases, the J end lost 3 bases, and 20 bases lay between the germline ends. CDR1 SGHAT and CDR2 FQNNGV come from the germline V gene. The CDR3 DNA reads as TGTGCCAGCAGCAGGAAATCGGTTAGCTCGAGCTACGAGCAGTACTTC. As protein: CASSRKSVSSSYEQYF.

The chain joins TRBV6-2 or TRBV6-3 to TRBJ2-1; 7 bases align to TRBD2. Germline V gene sequence: CDR1 MNHEY, CDR2 SVGEGT. The CDR3 is 13 residues long. Unmatched junction bases numbered 2, after V lost 5 bases and J lost 4 bases. CDR3: CASSAGAYNEQFF. The CDR3 DNA reads TGTGCCAGCAGTGCGGGAGCTTACAATGAGCAGTTCTTC.

This rearrangement joins TRBV28 to TRBJ2-2, with a tentative D call TRBD1 (5 bases). From germline, CDR1 is MDHEN and CDR2 SYDVKM. V dropped 5 bases and J dropped 7 bases, with 20 bases sitting between them. CDR3 length equals 16 residues. As DNA, the CDR3 is TGTGCCAGCAGTCCCTACCCGAAGAAGGGGTTCGGGGAGCTGTTTTTT. Translation gives CASSPYPKKGFGELFF.

This clonotype was found once. One junction end does not reproduce the germline sequence, and a read error may be involved. The chain combines TRBV10-3 with TRBJ2-7; D is perhaps TRBD1 (6 bases). The CDR3 has 14 residues. Germline loops: CDR1 ENHRY, CDR2 SYGVKD. The CDR3 here is CAISVDRSSYDQYF. CDR3 sequence (DNA): TGTGCCATCAGTGTAGACAGGAGCTCCTACGACCAGTACTTC.

A few counts support this clonotype. The chain links TRBV20-1 to TRBJ2-1; D is perhaps TRBD2 (5 bases). Germline V gene lookup returns CDR1 DFQATT and CDR2 SNEGSKA (reference sequence). The CDR3 length is 14 residues. The V gene lost 3 bases and the J gene lost 1 base, with 10 bases spanning the gap. The CDR3 DNA reads as TGCAGTGCTAGCGGGGTCTCGTCCTACAATGAGCAGTTCTTC. Amino acid sequence: CSASGVSSYNEQFF.

This clonotype was observed a few times. V usage is TRBV11-2 and J usage is TRBJ2-7; tentatively, D is TRBD2 (6 bases). The V gene's germline CDR1 is SGHAT and CDR2 FQNNGV. Trimming cost V 5 bases and J 2 bases, with 16 bases left between them. CDR3 length: 15 amino acids. This chain's CDR3 is CASSQPQRATYEQYF. The CDR3 DNA is TGTGCCAGCAGCCAACCCCAGCGGGCCACCTACGAGCAGTACTTC.